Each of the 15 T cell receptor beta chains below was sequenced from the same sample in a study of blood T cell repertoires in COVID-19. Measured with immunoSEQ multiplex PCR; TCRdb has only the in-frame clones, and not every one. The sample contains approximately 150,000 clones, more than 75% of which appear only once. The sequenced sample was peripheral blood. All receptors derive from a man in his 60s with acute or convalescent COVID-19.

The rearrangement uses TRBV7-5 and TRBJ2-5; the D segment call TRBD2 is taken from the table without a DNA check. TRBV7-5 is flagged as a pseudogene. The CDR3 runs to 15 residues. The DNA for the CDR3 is TGTGCCAGAGGAGCGGGACCCAATTACCAAGAGACCCAGTACTTC. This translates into CARGAGPNYQETQYF.

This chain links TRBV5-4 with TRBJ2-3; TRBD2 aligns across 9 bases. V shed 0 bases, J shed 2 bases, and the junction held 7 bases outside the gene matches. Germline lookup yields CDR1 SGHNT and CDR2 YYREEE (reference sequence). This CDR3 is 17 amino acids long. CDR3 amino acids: CASSLDGTSRNTDTQYF. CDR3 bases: TGTGCCAGCAGCTTGGATGGGACTAGCCGCAACACAGATACGCAGTATTTT. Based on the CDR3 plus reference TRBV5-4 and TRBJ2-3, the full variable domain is ETGVTQSPTHLIKTRGQQVTLRCSSQSGHNTVSWYQQALGQGPQFIFQYYREEENGRGNFPPRFSGLQFPNYSSELNVNALELDDSALYLCASSLDGTSRNTDTQYFGPGTRLTVL.

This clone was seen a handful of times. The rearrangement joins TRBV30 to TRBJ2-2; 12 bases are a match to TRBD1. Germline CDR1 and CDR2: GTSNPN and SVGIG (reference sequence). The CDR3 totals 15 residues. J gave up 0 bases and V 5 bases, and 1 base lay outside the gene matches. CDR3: CAWGTGGANTGELFF. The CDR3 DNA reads TGTGCCTGGGGGACAGGGGGCGCGAACACCGGGGAGCTGTTTTTT.

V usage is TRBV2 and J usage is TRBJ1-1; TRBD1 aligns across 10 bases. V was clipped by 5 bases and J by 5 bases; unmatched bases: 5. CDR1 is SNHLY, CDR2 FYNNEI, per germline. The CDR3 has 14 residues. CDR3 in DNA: TGTGCCAGCAGTTTGACAGGGGGCGTGACTGAAGCTTTCTTT. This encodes CASSLTGGVTEAFF.

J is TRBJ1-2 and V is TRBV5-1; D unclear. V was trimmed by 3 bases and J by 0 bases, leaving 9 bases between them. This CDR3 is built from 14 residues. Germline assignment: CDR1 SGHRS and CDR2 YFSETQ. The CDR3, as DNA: TGCGCCAGCAGCTCTGGAGGGACTAACTATGGCTACACCTTC. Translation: CASSSGGTNYGYTF.

This CDR3 is CASSSDRGSEQYF. In DNA form, the CDR3 reads TGCGCCAGCAGCTCTGACAGGGGTAGCGAGCAGTACTTC. V is TRBV5-1 and J is TRBJ2-7; 8 nucleotides align to TRBD1. CDR3 size: 13 residues. CDR1 SGHRS and CDR2 YFSETQ come from the germline V gene. With V trimmed by 3 bases and J by 6 bases, 5 bases remained unmatched.

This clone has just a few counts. In DNA form, the CDR3 reads TGTGCCTGGAATAACAGGGGTTGGTTCACTGAAGCTTTCTTT. Its translation is CAWNNRGWFTEAFF. V and J are TRBV30 and TRBJ1-1; 7 bases are a match to TRBD1. The junction had 9 bases not matched to a gene; V was cut back by 4 bases and J by 4 bases. The CDR3 extends over 14 amino acids. The germline CDR1 and CDR2 sequences are GTSNPN and SVGIG (reference sequence).

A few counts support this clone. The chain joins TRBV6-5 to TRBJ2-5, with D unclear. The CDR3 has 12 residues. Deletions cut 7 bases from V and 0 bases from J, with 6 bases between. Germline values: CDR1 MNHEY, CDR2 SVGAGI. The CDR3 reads CASTYNQETQYF. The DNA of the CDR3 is TGTGCCAGCACATACAACCAAGAGACCCAGTACTTC.

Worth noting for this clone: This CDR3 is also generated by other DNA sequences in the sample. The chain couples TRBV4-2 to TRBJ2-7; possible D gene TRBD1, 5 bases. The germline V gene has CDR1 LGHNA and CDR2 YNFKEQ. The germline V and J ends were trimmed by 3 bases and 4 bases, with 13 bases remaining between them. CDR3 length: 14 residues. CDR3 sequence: CASSQVQGSYEQYF. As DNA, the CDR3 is TGTGCCAGCAGCCAGGTGCAGGGATCATACGAGCAGTACTTC.

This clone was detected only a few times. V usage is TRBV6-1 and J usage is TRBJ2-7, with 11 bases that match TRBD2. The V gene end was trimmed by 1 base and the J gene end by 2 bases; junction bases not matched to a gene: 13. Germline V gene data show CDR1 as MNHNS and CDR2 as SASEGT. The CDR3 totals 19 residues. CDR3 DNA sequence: TGTGCCAGCAGTGAAGGATACCTAGCGGGAGGTCTTATCCCCTACGAGCAGTACTTC. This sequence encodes CASSEGYLAGGLIPYEQYF.

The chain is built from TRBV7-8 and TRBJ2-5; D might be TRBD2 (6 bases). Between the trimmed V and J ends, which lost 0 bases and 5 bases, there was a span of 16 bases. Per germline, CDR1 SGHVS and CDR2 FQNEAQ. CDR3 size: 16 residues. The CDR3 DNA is TGTGCCAGCAGCTTAGCCTCGGGGAGCGGGCGGGAGACCCAGTACTTC. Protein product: CASSLASGSGRETQYF.

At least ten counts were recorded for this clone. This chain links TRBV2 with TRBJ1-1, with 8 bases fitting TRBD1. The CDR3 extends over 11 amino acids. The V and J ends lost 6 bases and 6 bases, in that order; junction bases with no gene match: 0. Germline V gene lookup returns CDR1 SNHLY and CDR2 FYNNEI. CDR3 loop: CASRQGAEAFF. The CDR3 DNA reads TGTGCCAGCAGACAGGGGGCTGAAGCTTTCTTT.

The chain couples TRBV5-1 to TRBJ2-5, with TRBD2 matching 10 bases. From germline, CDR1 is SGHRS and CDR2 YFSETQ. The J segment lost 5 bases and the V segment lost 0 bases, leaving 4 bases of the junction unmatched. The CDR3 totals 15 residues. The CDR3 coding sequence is TGCGCCAGCAGCTTGGGAGCGGGAGGGCTGGAGACCCAGTACTTC. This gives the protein CASSLGAGGLETQYF.

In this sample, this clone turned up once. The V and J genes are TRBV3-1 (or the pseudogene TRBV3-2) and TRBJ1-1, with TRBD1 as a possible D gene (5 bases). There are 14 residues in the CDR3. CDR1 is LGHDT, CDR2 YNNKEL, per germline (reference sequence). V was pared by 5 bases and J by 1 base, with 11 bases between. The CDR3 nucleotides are TGTGCCAGCAGCTTTGGGAGGGGGAACACTGAAGCTTTCTTT. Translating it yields CASSFGRGNTEAFF.

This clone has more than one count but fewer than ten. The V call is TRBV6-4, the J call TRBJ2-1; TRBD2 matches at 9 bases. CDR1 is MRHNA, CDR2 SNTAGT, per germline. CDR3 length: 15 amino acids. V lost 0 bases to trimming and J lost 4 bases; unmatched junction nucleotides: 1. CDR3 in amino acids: CASSDSLAGYNEQFF. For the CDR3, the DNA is TGTGCCAGCAGTGACTCACTAGCGGGTTACAATGAGCAGTTCTTC.